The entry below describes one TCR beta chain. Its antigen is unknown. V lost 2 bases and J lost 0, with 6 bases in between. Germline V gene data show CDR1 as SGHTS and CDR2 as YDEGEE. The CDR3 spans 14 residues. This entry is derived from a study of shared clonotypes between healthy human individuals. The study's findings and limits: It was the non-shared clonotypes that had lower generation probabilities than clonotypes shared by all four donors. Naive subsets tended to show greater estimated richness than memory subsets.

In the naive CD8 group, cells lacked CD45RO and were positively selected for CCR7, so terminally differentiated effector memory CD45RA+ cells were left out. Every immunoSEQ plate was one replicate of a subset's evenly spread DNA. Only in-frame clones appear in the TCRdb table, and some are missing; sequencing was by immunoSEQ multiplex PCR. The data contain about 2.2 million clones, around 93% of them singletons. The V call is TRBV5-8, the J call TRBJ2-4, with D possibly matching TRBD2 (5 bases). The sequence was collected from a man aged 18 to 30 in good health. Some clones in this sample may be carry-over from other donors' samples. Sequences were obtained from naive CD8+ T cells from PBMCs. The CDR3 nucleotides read TGTGCCAGCAGCTTTGGACTAGCCAAAAACATTCAGTACTTC. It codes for CASSFGLAKNIQYF.